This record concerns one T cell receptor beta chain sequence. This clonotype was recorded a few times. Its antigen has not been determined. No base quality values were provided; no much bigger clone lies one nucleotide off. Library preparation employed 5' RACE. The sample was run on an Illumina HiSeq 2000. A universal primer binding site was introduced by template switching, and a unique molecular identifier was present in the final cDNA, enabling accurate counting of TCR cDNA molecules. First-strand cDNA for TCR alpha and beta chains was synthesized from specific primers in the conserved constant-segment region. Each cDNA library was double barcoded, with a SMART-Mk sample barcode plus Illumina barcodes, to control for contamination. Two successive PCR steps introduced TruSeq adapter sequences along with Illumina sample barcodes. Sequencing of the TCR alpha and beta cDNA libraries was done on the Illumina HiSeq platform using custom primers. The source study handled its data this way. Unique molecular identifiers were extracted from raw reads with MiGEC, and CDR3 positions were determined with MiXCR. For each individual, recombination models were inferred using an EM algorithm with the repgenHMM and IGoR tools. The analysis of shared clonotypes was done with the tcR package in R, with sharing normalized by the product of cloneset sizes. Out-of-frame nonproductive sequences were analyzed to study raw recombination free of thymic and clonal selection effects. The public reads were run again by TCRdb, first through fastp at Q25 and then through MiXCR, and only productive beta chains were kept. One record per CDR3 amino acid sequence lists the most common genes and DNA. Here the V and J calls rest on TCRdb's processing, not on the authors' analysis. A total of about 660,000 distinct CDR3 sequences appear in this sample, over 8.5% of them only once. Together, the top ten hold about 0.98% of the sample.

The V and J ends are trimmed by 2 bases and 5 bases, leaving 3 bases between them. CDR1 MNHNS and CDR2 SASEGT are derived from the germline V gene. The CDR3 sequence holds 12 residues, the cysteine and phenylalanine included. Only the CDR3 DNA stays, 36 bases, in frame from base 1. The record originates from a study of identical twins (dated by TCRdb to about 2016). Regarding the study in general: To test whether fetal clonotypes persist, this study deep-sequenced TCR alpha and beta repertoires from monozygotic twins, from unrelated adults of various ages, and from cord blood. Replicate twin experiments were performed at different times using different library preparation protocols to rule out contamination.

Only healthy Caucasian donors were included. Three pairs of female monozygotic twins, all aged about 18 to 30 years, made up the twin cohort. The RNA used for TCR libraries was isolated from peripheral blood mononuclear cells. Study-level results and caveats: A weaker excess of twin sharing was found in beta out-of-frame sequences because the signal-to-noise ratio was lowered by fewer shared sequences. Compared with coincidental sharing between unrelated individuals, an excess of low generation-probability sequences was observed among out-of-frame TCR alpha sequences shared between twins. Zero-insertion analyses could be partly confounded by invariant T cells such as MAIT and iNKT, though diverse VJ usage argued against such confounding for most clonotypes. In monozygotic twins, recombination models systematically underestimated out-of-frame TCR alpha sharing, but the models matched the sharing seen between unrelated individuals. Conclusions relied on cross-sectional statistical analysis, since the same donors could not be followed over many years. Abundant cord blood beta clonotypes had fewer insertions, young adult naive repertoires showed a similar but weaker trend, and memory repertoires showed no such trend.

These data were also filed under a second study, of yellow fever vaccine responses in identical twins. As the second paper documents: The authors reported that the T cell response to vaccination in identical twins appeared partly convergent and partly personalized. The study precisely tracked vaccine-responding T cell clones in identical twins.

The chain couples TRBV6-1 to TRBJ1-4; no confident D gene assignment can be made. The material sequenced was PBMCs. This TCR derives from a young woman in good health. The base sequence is TGTGCCAGCAGTGAACGAAATGAAAAACTGTTTTTT. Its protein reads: CASSERNEKLFF.